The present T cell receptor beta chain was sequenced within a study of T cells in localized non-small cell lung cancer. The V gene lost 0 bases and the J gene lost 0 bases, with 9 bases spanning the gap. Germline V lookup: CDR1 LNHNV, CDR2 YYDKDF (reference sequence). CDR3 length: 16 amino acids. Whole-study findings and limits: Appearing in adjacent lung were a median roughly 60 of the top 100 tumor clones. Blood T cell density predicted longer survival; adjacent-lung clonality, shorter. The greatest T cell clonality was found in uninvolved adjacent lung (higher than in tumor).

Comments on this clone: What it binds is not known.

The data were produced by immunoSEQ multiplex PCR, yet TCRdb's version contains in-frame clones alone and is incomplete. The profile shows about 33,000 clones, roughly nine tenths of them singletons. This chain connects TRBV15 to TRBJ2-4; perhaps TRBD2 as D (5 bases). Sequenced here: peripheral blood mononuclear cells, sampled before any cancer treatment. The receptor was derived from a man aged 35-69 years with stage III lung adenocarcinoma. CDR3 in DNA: TGTGCCACCAGCAGAGAGGGGAGACTAGCCAAAAACATTCAGTACTTC. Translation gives CATSREGRLAKNIQYF.